This T cell receptor (beta chain) was found in a study of blood T cell repertoires in COVID-19. Study-wide background: Some COVID-19 samples were acute and others convalescent; all came from the United States, Italy and Spain. Sample material is recorded as cDNA or gDNA derived from T cells, B-cell-depleted T cells, or PBMCs.

CDR1 and CDR2 from the germline V gene are SGDLS and YYNGEE. The J segment lost 1 base and the V segment lost 3 bases, leaving 1 base of the junction unmatched. The CDR3 has 15 residues. Original data processing: Amplification of reference gene primers was used by the study to estimate nucleated cell counts. Only in-frame clones appear in the TCRdb table, and some are missing; sequencing was by immunoSEQ multiplex PCR. Clonal size and the V and J genes are those of that table, whereas D and trimming came from the DNA. The sample lists approximately 130,000 clones, more than 80% seen once, with roughly a quarter in the top ten.

The sample taken for sequencing was peripheral blood. The rearrangement joins TRBV9 to TRBJ2-3; 11 bases fit TRBD2. This TCR derives from an older man with active or convalescent COVID-19. The CDR3 protein is CASSETSGGTDTQYF. Written as DNA, the CDR3 is TGTGCCAGCAGCGAGACTAGCGGGGGCACAGATACGCAGTATTTT.